The 26 T cell receptor beta chains below come from one sample, sequenced in a study of Ad26.COV2.S vaccination and SARS-CoV-2 variants. TCRdb's table, derived via immunoSEQ multiplex PCR, lists solely in-frame clones and lacks some. The profile shows about 180,000 clones, 70% to 90% of them singletons. Sample: peripheral blood, taken after recovery from COVID-19. The receptors originated from a human donor who had recovered from COVID-19.

This chain links TRBV7-9 with TRBJ2-7; D gene unclear. This CDR3 is 12 amino acids long. Per the germline V gene, CDR1 is SEHNR and CDR2 is FQNEAQ (reference sequence). Trimming pared 4 bases from V and 5 bases from J, leaving 9 bases between. CDR3 in amino acids: CASSSTGDEQYF. The CDR3 nucleotides are TGTGCCAGCAGCTCTACTGGGGACGAGCAGTACTTC.

J is TRBJ2-7 and V is TRBV9, with D perhaps matching TRBD1 or TRBD2 (7 bases each). The germline V and J ends were trimmed by 4 bases and 3 bases, with 14 bases remaining between them. The CDR3 is made up of 14 amino acids. Germline CDR1 SGDLS, CDR2 YYNGEE. The CDR3 reads CASSPGGVLYEQYF. The CDR3 bases are TGTGCCAGCAGCCCAGGGGGGGTTCTCTACGAGCAGTACTTC.

This chain's CDR3 is CASSLSLADTGELFF. The CDR3 DNA sequence: TGTGCCAGCAGCTTATCACTGGCCGACACCGGGGAGCTGTTTTTT. V usage is TRBV7-9 and J usage is TRBJ2-2; no reliable D call. Between the trimmed V and J ends, which lost 2 bases and 3 bases, there was a span of 10 bases. Germline values: CDR1 SEHNR, CDR2 FQNEAQ (reference sequence). This CDR3 is built from 15 residues.

The rearrangement links TRBV4-1 to TRBJ1-3; D is ambiguous. This CDR3 has 13 amino acids. V dropped 0 bases and J dropped 2 bases, with 2 bases sitting between them. Germline CDR1 and CDR2: MGHRA and YSYEKL. The CDR3 DNA is TGCGCCAGCAGCCAAGATACTGGAAACACCATATATTTT. Its protein product is CASSQDTGNTIYF.

The V and J genes are TRBV7-9 and TRBJ2-1; TRBD2 matches at 11 bases. Trimming took 2 bases from V and 4 from J; bases not matched to a gene: 7. Germline values: CDR1 SEHNR, CDR2 FQNEAQ (reference sequence). This CDR3 is 17 amino acids long. CDR3 amino acids: CASSLIIAGGGYNEQFF. CDR3 DNA: TGTGCCAGCAGCTTAATTATAGCGGGAGGGGGTTACAATGAGCAGTTCTTC.

The CDR3 DNA reads TGTGCCAGTTCGGCAGGGATATACTACGAGCAGTACTTC. Translating gives CASSAGIYYEQYF. The chain recombines TRBV19 with TRBJ2-7; tentative D call: TRBD1 (5 bases). Between the trimmed V and J ends, which lost 8 bases and 3 bases, there was a span of 14 bases. This CDR3 is 13 amino acids long. The V gene's germline CDR1 is LNHDA and CDR2 SQIVND (reference sequence).

The chain combines TRBV7-9 with TRBJ1-2; unclear D gene. CDR3 size: 14 residues. Germline V CDR1 and CDR2: SEHNR, FQNEAQ (reference sequence). The V end was cut by 0 bases, the J end by 2 bases, with 7 bases between. The DNA for the CDR3 is TGTGCCAGCAGCTTAGCGGCGATAAACTATGGCTACACCTTC. Protein: CASSLAAINYGYTF.

This chain links TRBV5-6 with TRBJ1-3; the D is unclear. The germline gives CDR1 SGHDT, CDR2 YYEEEE. The CDR3 runs 15 residues. Trimming removed 0 bases at V and 0 bases at J, with 7 bases between. CDR3 nucleotide sequence: TGTGCCAGCAGCTTGGCGTCCGCCTCTGGAAACACCATATATTTT. It is translated as CASSLASASGNTIYF.

The chain recombines TRBV11-1 with TRBJ2-5, with D uncertain. The CDR3 totals 13 residues. V was trimmed by 2 bases and J by 3 bases, leaving 7 bases between them. Germline V gives CDR1 SGHAT, CDR2 FQDESV (reference sequence). CDR3 amino acids: CASSLSPKETQYF. CDR3 coding DNA: TGTGCCAGCAGCTTAAGTCCGAAAGAGACCCAGTACTTC.

The chain carries TRBV9 and TRBJ1-2; 11 bases map to TRBD1. J gave up 14 bases and V 0 bases, and 3 bases lay outside the gene matches. Looked up from germline, CDR1 is SGDLS and CDR2 is YYNGEE. CDR3 length: 12 residues. CDR3 protein: CASSVEDRGQTF. For the CDR3, the DNA is TGTGCCAGCAGCGTAGAGGACAGGGGGCAAACCTTC.

The chain joins TRBV7-6 to TRBJ1-2; 7 bases fit TRBD1. CDR1 SGHVS and CDR2 FNYEAQ come from the germline V gene. The ends lost 5 bases at V and 6 bases at J; junction bases unmatched: 15. The CDR3 spans 16 residues. CDR3 amino acids: CASSRIPGQQIHGYTF. The CDR3 DNA sequence: TGTGCCAGCAGCCGGATTCCGGGACAGCAGATTCATGGCTACACCTTC. Full variable domain (remainder filled in from reference TRBV7-6 and TRBJ1-2): GAGVSQSPRYKVTKRGQDVALRCDPISGHVSLYWYRQALGQGPEFLTYFNYEAQQDKSGLPNDRFSAERPEGSISTLTIQRTEQRDSAMYRCASSRIPGQQIHGYTFGSGTRLTVV.

The chain carries TRBV24-1 and TRBJ2-3, with 12 positions matching TRBD2. The CDR3 is 16 residues long. V was clipped by 3 bases and J by 5 bases; unmatched bases: 5. The V gene's germline CDR1 is KGHDR and CDR2 SFDVKD. The DNA of the CDR3 is TGTGCCACCAGTGATCCTCTAGCGGGAGGGGGAGATACGCAGTATTTT. Translating gives CATSDPLAGGGDTQYF.

The rearrangement links TRBV7-9 to TRBJ1-2; D uncertain. V lost 2 bases and J 5 bases, leaving 9 bases between the germline ends. Germline values: CDR1 SEHNR, CDR2 FQNEAQ (reference sequence). CDR3 size: 13 residues. In DNA, the CDR3 is TGTGCCAGCAGCTTACAGGAACTATATGGCTACACCTTC. Translating it yields CASSLQELYGYTF.

V gene TRBV12-5 combines with J gene TRBJ2-2; unclear D gene. Germline values: CDR1 LGHNT, CDR2 FRNRAP. V was cut by 6 bases and J by 0 bases, with 5 bases left in between. The CDR3 is 13 residues long. This chain's CDR3 is CASGLPNTGELFF. In DNA form, the CDR3 reads TGTGCTAGTGGGCTTCCGAACACCGGGGAGCTGTTTTTT.

The CDR3 sequence is CASSEAVGQGNQPQHF. In DNA, the CDR3 is TGTGCCAGCAGTGAAGCGGTTGGACAGGGCAATCAGCCCCAGCATTTT. This rearrangement joins TRBV6-1 to TRBJ1-5, with TRBD1 matching over 7 bases. This CDR3 is built from 16 residues. The germline CDR1 and CDR2 sequences are MNHNS and SASEGT. V lost 0 bases to trimming and J lost 2 bases; unmatched junction nucleotides: 4.

The chain joins TRBV19 to TRBJ1-1; D is perhaps TRBD1 (6 bases). Germline V CDR1 and CDR2: LNHDA, SQIVND (reference sequence). The CDR3 length is 12 residues. V shed 7 bases and J shed 4 bases, with 10 bases lying between them. The CDR3 nucleotides are TGTGCCAGTACGGGGGGCCGCACTGAAGCTTTCTTT. As protein: CASTGGRTEAFF.

This chain's CDR3 is CSASLEGTEAFF. CDR3 nucleotide sequence: TGCAGTGCTAGTCTGGAGGGCACTGAAGCTTTCTTT. The V gene is TRBV20-1, the J gene TRBJ1-1; D uncertain. The length of the CDR3 is 12 residues. Germline CDR1 and CDR2: DFQATT and SNEGSKA (reference sequence). V lost 3 bases, J lost 4 bases, and 9 bases lay in between.

This clone was seen a single time. J is TRBJ2-3 and V is TRBV11-2; no clear D. CDR1 and CDR2 (germline): SGHAT, FQNNGV. The CDR3 runs 13 residues. The V and J ends lost 5 bases and 1 base respectively, with 7 bases between them. The CDR3 nucleotides read TGTGCCAGCAGCCTCGCGGGCACAGATACGCAGTATTTT. Amino acid sequence: CASSLAGTDTQYF. Full variable domain (rest looked up from reference TRBV11-2 and TRBJ2-3): EAGVAQSPRYKIIEKRQSVAFWCNPISGHATLYWYQQILGQGPKLLIQFQNNGVVDDSQLPKDRFSAERLKGVDSTLKIQPAKLEDSAVYLCASSLAGTDTQYFGPGTRLTVL.

This clone was counted a single time. This chain joins TRBV6-6 and TRBJ2-1; perhaps D is TRBD1 or TRBD2 (6 bases each). The germline gives CDR1 MNHNY, CDR2 SVGAGI (reference sequence). The V end was cut by 6 bases, the J end by 9 bases, with 12 bases between. The CDR3 spans 12 residues. The CDR3 is CASSPGAREQFF. The CDR3 coding sequence is TGTGCCAGCAGCCCGGGGGCGCGTGAGCAGTTCTTC.

This clone showed up just once. This chain links TRBV7-9 with TRBJ1-1, with TRBD1 as a possible D gene (6 bases). V dropped 6 bases and J dropped 1 base, with 12 bases sitting between them. This CDR3 has 14 residues. Germline V lookup: CDR1 SEHNR, CDR2 FQNEAQ (reference sequence). Here the CDR3 DNA reads TGTGCCAGCAGAAAGACAGGCTCGAACACTGAAGCTTTCTTT. This encodes CASRKTGSNTEAFF.

The CDR3 region is CATSRESGTGGYTYEQYF. DNA for the CDR3: TGTGCCACCAGCAGAGAATCCGGGACAGGGGGCTATACCTACGAGCAGTACTTC. The V call is TRBV15, the J call TRBJ2-7; 12 bases align to TRBD1. V was pared by 0 bases and J by 2 bases, with 8 bases of the junction left unmatched. Germline values: CDR1 LNHNV, CDR2 YYDKDF (reference sequence). The CDR3 runs to 18 residues.

This chain's CDR3 is CASSQDWVTSNQPQHF. The CDR3 DNA follows: TGCGCCAGCAGCCAAGATTGGGTGACTAGCAATCAGCCCCAGCATTTT. The chain couples TRBV4-1 to TRBJ1-5; D not certain. The CDR3 is 16 residues long. Per germline, CDR1 MGHRA and CDR2 YSYEKL. V lost 0 bases to trimming and J lost 0 bases, with 9 bases between them.

The chain recombines TRBV4-2 with TRBJ2-2; D gene ambiguous. From germline, CDR1 is LGHNA and CDR2 YNFKEQ. CDR3 length: 15 amino acids. Deletions cut 1 base from V and 0 bases from J, with 6 bases between. CDR3 region: CASSQVGSNTGELFF. The CDR3 DNA is TGTGCCAGCAGCCAAGTGGGCTCGAACACCGGGGAGCTGTTTTTT.

The CDR3 loop is CASSEGVGGGYYEQYF. Written as DNA, the CDR3 is TGTGCCAGCAGTGAAGGGGTTGGCGGGGGCTACTACGAGCAGTACTTC. The chain has TRBV6-1 and TRBJ2-7, with D perhaps matching TRBD2 (7 bases). This CDR3 region has 16 residues. V lost 1 base and J lost 3, with 16 bases in between. Germline lookup yields CDR1 MNHNS and CDR2 SASEGT.

The CDR3 nucleotides read TGCGCCAGCAGCCTAGCGGGAAGCTCCTACGAGCAGTACTTC. Protein: CASSLAGSSYEQYF. This chain joins TRBV4-1 and TRBJ2-7, with 8 bases identical to TRBD2. V lost 4 bases, J lost 0 bases, and 2 bases stayed unmatched. Germline lookup yields CDR1 MGHRA and CDR2 YSYEKL. The CDR3 is made up of 14 amino acids.

The chain is built from TRBV9 and TRBJ2-3; D remains unclear. Germline loops: CDR1 SGDLS, CDR2 YYNGEE. The ends were cut back, 0 bases at V and 6 bases at J, with 8 bases in the middle. The CDR3 runs to 13 residues. The CDR3 here is CASSVEIRDTQYF. CDR3 coding DNA: TGTGCCAGCAGCGTAGAAATCAGGGATACGCAGTATTTT.